This TCR beta chain stems from a study of blood T cell repertoires in COVID-19. Trimming stripped 4 bases from V and 5 bases from J, with 8 bases between. Germline V CDR1 and CDR2: SQVTM, ANQGSEA. The CDR3 is 12 amino acids. Data came from immunoSEQ multiplex PCR; TCRdb stores just in-frame clones and leaves some out. The table records fewer than 450,000 clones, around 90% of them present only once. Material: PBMCs or T cells enriched from blood (not recorded which). V is TRBV29-1 and J is TRBJ1-4; unclear D gene. The sequence was obtained from a woman aged 35 to 49 with acute COVID-19. The CDR3 spells CSVVQNNEKLFF. The CDR3 DNA reads as TGCAGCGTTGTTCAGAACAATGAAAAACTGTTTTTT.